This T cell receptor beta chain was identified during a study of cytomegalovirus exposure and HLA in healthy donors. Use of 60 Vbeta and 13 Jbeta primers characterized the PCR. Method: immunoSEQ multiplex PCR; TCRdb's copy keeps in-frame clones and lacks some. The sample carries tens of thousands of clones, 60% to 80% recorded once. Whole-study results and caveats: One later analysis reportedly identified an Asian-associated ancestry cluster that showed fewer N-insertions than the approximately 700-donor mean. According to the study, 150 to 200 TCR beta chains were cytomegalovirus-associated. Sequencing likely produced, as an artifact, a cluster of highly shared sequence variants.

Germline V gene lookup returns CDR1 SGHTS and CDR2 YDEGEE. The length of the CDR3 is 17 residues. Germline trimming cut 7 bases from V and 8 bases from J; bases unmatched to any gene: 16. Only a few counts were recorded for this clone. The antigen remains undetermined. This sequence originates from a female donor in good health and CMV-seronegative. The chain is built from TRBV5-8 and TRBJ2-1; 12 bases fit TRBD2. The sample comprised PBMCs. The CDR3 nucleotides are TGTGCCAGCCCCGGACGGCTAGCGGGAGGGCCTTACGATGAGCAGTTCTTC. It specifies CASPGRLAGGPYDEQFF.